The 23 T cell receptor beta chains in this list originate from one sample, sequenced in a study of CD8 T cells in Susac syndrome. The RNA input was roughly 0.45 to 1 ug, and it was reverse transcribed with random hexamers. MiXCR was run by TCRdb on the immunoSEQ multiplex PCR reads, yielding one entry per CDR3 protein. The table includes about 150,000 distinct CDR3 sequences, under 97% detected once. Sample: CD4+ T cells from PBMCs. These receptor sequences come from a human donor with Susac syndrome.

V and J are TRBV4-1 and TRBJ1-2; D is unresolved. The CDR3 consists of 15 residues. V gave up 0 bases and J gave up 2 bases, with 10 bases separating them. Germline loops: CDR1 MGHRA, CDR2 YSYEKL. CDR3 nucleotide sequence: TGCGCCAGCAGCCAAGATTGGGTAGGGAACTATGGCTACACCTTC. Translating gives CASSQDWVGNYGYTF.

This sequence joins TRBV20-1 and TRBJ2-5; possibly TRBD1 for D (6 bases). V gave up 3 bases and J gave up 2 bases, with 19 bases separating them. Germline V gene sequence: CDR1 DFQATT, CDR2 SNEGSKA (reference sequence). There are 16 residues in the CDR3. The CDR3 is CSASPVTGTKQETQYF. For the CDR3, the DNA is TGCAGTGCTAGCCCAGTCACCGGGACAAAGCAAGAGACCCAGTACTTC.

The chain couples TRBV25-1 to TRBJ2-7; D may be TRBD1 (6 bases). The CDR3 runs to 13 residues. V lost 3 bases, J lost 6 bases, and 12 bases lay in between. From germline, CDR1 is MGHDK and CDR2 SYGVNS. CDR3 bases: TGTGCCAGCAGTGAGCGACAGGTTTCCGAGCAGTACTTC. It is translated as CASSERQVSEQYF.

The J gene is TRBJ2-7, the V gene TRBV19; a weak D match, TRBD1 (5 bases). Looked up from germline, CDR1 is LNHDA and CDR2 is SQIVND (reference sequence). V lost 3 bases and J 2 bases, leaving 14 bases between the germline ends. The CDR3 covers 15 residues. The CDR3 sequence is CASSMGPTPTYEQYF. As DNA, the CDR3 is TGTGCCAGTAGTATGGGGCCTACCCCCACCTACGAGCAGTACTTC.

V and J are TRBV4-1 and TRBJ2-1; the match to TRBD2 covers 7 bases. V was clipped by 0 bases and J by 6 bases; unmatched bases: 5. Per germline, CDR1 MGHRA and CDR2 YSYEKL. The CDR3 loop spans 15 amino acids. CDR3 sequence: CASSQDPTSFNEQFF. In DNA, the CDR3 is TGCGCCAGCAGCCAAGATCCGACTAGCTTCAATGAGCAGTTCTTC.

The V and J genes are TRBV12-3 or TRBV12-4 and TRBJ2-1; a possible D gene is TRBD2 (6 bases). This CDR3 comprises 14 residues. V lost 3 bases and J lost 4, with 10 bases in between. The CDR3 DNA is TGTGCCAGCAGTTTGGGGGGAAAATACAATGAGCAGTTCTTC. Translated: CASSLGGKYNEQFF.

The chain links TRBV7-3 to TRBJ2-5; D perhaps matches TRBD2 (7 bases). The V gene's germline CDR1 is SGHTA and CDR2 FQGTGA. V was trimmed by 2 bases and J by 9 bases, leaving 10 bases between them. The CDR3 length is 12 residues. The CDR3 spells CASSLEGGAQYF. The CDR3, as DNA: TGTGCCAGCAGCTTAGAAGGGGGGGCCCAGTACTTC.

This rearrangement joins TRBV2 to TRBJ2-5; TRBD2 matches at 10 bases. This CDR3 has 16 amino acids. V lost 4 bases and J lost 5; bases outside the gene matches: 10. The germline CDR1 and CDR2 sequences are SNHLY and FYNNEI. In nucleotides, the CDR3 is TGTGCCAGCAGTGGTCTAGCGGGAGTTAGTCGCGAGACCCAGTACTTC. This codes for CASSGLAGVSRETQYF.

The CDR3 spells CASSFSRNRQPQHF. The CDR3 region has the DNA TGTGCCAGCAGCTTCAGCAGAAACCGCCAGCCCCAGCATTTT. V usage is TRBV5-6 and J usage is TRBJ1-5; no clear D. The CDR3 totals 14 residues. CDR1 SGHDT and CDR2 YYEEEE come from the germline V gene. The V end was cut by 2 bases, the J end by 7 bases, with 13 bases between.

The chain combines TRBV29-1 with TRBJ1-1; D is unresolved. CDR3 length equals 11 residues. The V and J ends lost 6 bases and 3 bases respectively, with 8 bases between them. Germline V gene lookup returns CDR1 SQVTM and CDR2 ANQGSEA. CDR3 nucleotides: TGCAGCGTGCGTGGGGACACTGAAGCTTTCTTT. Protein: CSVRGDTEAFF.

The V and J genes are TRBV7-9 and TRBJ1-1; D remains ambiguous. The CDR3 is made up of 13 amino acids. Trimming removed 1 base at V and 8 bases at J, with 11 bases between. The germline gives CDR1 SEHNR, CDR2 FQNEAQ (reference sequence). The CDR3 spells CASSLGGHPEAFF. The CDR3 DNA follows: TGTGCCAGCAGCTTAGGAGGCCACCCCGAAGCTTTCTTT.

The rearrangement links TRBV5-1 to TRBJ2-5; 7 bases align to TRBD2. The ends lost 4 bases at V and 7 bases at J; junction bases unmatched: 10. The CDR3 covers 14 residues. Germline CDR1 is SGHRS and CDR2 is YFSETQ. CDR3 sequence (DNA): TGCGCCAGCAGCCCTGACCCCTCGGGGGGGACCCAGTACTTC. The encoded protein is CASSPDPSGGTQYF.

The chain links TRBV7-9 to TRBJ2-7, with D tentatively TRBD1 (6 bases). The V end was cut by 0 bases, the J end by 2 bases, with 8 bases between. Germline CDR1 and CDR2: SEHNR and FQNEAQ (reference sequence). The CDR3 is made up of 14 amino acids. The CDR3 coding sequence is TGTGCCAGCAGCTTAGCGGGACACCCCTACGAGCAGTACTTC. Protein: CASSLAGHPYEQYF.

The chain has TRBV18 and TRBJ1-5; D gene ambiguous. Trimming took 3 bases from V and 5 from J, leaving 8 bases between them. CDR3 length equals 13 residues. Germline CDR1 is KGHSH and CDR2 is LQKENI. The CDR3 region has the DNA TGTGCCAGCTCACCGGAGCGGGATCAGCCCCAGCATTTT. It specifies CASSPERDQPQHF.

The CDR3 DNA reads TGCAGTGCTGCAACCCGGCCAGATACGCAGTATTTT. Translated: CSAATRPDTQYF. The chain combines TRBV20-1 with TRBJ2-3; D gene uncertain. CDR1 is DFQATT, CDR2 SNEGSKA, per germline (reference sequence). The CDR3 runs to 12 residues. V shed 5 bases and J shed 4 bases, with 10 bases lying between them.

V is TRBV18 and J is TRBJ1-1; D gene uncertain. CDR1 is KGHSH and CDR2 is LQKENI in the germline V gene. V shed 3 bases and J shed 0 bases, with 11 bases lying between them. This CDR3 has 15 residues. This CDR3 is CASSPSRSLNTEAFF. For the CDR3, the DNA is TGTGCCAGCTCACCGAGTCGTTCCTTGAACACTGAAGCTTTCTTT.

This clonotype has a single count. The chain has TRBV20-1 and TRBJ2-7; D not certain. The CDR3 contains 13 residues. Germline CDR1 is DFQATT and CDR2 is SNEGSKA (reference sequence). Trimming cost V 7 bases and J 2 bases, with 15 bases left between them. CDR3 amino acids: CSVPPGRTYEQYF. In nucleotides, the CDR3 is TGCAGTGTTCCCCCCGGCAGAACCTACGAGCAGTACTTC.

The V call is TRBV20-1, the J call TRBJ2-7, with D tentatively TRBD1 or TRBD2 (5 bases each). Trimming stripped 5 bases from V and 2 bases from J, with 16 bases between. The CDR3 runs 14 residues. The germline gives CDR1 DFQATT, CDR2 SNEGSKA (reference sequence). In nucleotides, the CDR3 is TGCAGTGCTCGCCTCGGGACCCCGCCCTACGAGCAGTACTTC. It is translated as CSARLGTPPYEQYF.

The CDR3 here is CSVQRGNTDTQYF. The DNA for the CDR3 is TGCAGCGTCCAGCGGGGAAACACAGATACGCAGTATTTT. The rearrangement links TRBV29-1 to TRBJ2-3, with 7 bases that match TRBD2. Germline loops: CDR1 SQVTM, CDR2 ANQGSEA. The trim removed 6 bases at V and 2 bases at J, leaving 5 bases unmatched. CDR3 length equals 13 residues.

The chain carries TRBV18 and TRBJ2-1, with 7 bases matching TRBD2. V shed 3 bases and J 6 bases; nucleotides not matched to a gene: 8. The CDR3 consists of 15 residues. Looked up from germline, CDR1 is KGHSH and CDR2 is LQKENI. The CDR3, as DNA: TGTGCCAGCTCACCTCTCAGCGGGGTCAGCAATGAGCAGTTCTTC. This sequence encodes CASSPLSGVSNEQFF.

The chain employs TRBV7-3 and TRBJ2-1; 10 bases are a match to TRBD2. The junction had 6 bases not matched to a gene; V was cut back by 4 bases and J by 6 bases. From germline, CDR1 is SGHTA and CDR2 FQGTGA. There are 15 residues in the CDR3. CDR3 sequence reads: CASSSLAGGGNEQFF. CDR3 DNA sequence: TGTGCCAGCAGCTCATTAGCGGGAGGAGGCAATGAGCAGTTCTTC.

CDR3 in amino acids: CASSLRGLSGRETQYF. CDR3 DNA: TGTGCCAGCAGTTTAAGGGGGCTCTCGGGCCGAGAGACCCAGTACTTC. The chain uses TRBV28 and TRBJ2-5; 7 nucleotides match TRBD1. Germline CDR1 reads MDHEN; CDR2 reads SYDVKM. V lost 2 bases, J lost 4 bases, and 10 bases stayed unmatched. The CDR3 has 16 amino acids.

V gene TRBV28 combines with J gene TRBJ2-3; either TRBD1 or TRBD2 may fit D (5 bases each). Germline V gene data show CDR1 as MDHEN and CDR2 as SYDVKM. The CDR3 extends over 17 amino acids. V lost 5 bases and J lost 3, with 21 bases in between. This chain's CDR3 is CASSPGGPGRSTDTQYF. The CDR3 region has the DNA TGTGCCAGCAGTCCAGGAGGCCCGGGACGATCTACAGATACGCAGTATTTT.